A single sample gave rise to the 27 T cell receptor beta chains below, sequenced in a study of T cell responses to AZD1222 COVID-19 vaccine. TCRdb keeps only in-frame clones here, not all; method: immunoSEQ multiplex PCR. The table shows about 120,000 clones, with 70% to 90% occurring only once. This sample comprised peripheral blood, obtained on day 0 of AZD1222 vaccination. The source is an adult in good health.

The V and J genes are TRBV5-5 and TRBJ2-3; no firm D call. V was pared by 3 bases and J by 11 bases, with 16 bases between. Per germline, CDR1 SGHKS and CDR2 YYEKEE (reference sequence). The CDR3 runs to 13 residues. CDR3 bases: TGTGCCAGCAGCTCGGACCCCGGTTGGGTGCAGTATTTT. Protein sequence: CASSSDPGWVQYF.

This rearrangement joins TRBV7-2 to TRBJ2-3; D gene unclear. V shed 2 bases and J shed 0 bases, with 6 bases lying between them. Germline lookup yields CDR1 SGHTA and CDR2 FQGNSA. There are 14 residues in the CDR3. The CDR3 sequence: CASSLMSSTDTQYF. The CDR3 nucleotides are TGTGCCAGCAGCTTAATGTCTAGCACAGATACGCAGTATTTT. Drawing the rest from reference TRBV7-2 and TRBJ2-3, the complete variable domain is GAGVSQSPSNKVTEKGKDVELRCDPISGHTALYWYRQSLGQGLEFLIYFQGNSAPDKSGLPSDRFSAERTGGSVSTLTIQRTQQEDSAVYLCASSLMSSTDTQYFGPGTRLTVL.

This chain connects TRBV7-2 to TRBJ1-3, with 8 bases fitting TRBD1. Germline loops: CDR1 SGHTA, CDR2 FQGNSA. J lost 3 bases, V lost 3 bases, and 7 bases had no gene match. The CDR3 extends over 16 amino acids. CDR3 residues: CASSLTGVGVGNTIYF. The CDR3 bases are TGTGCCAGCAGCTTGACAGGGGTTGGTGTTGGAAACACCATATATTTT.

This chain uses TRBV7-2 with TRBJ1-2; D gene ambiguous. Germline V lookup: CDR1 SGHTA, CDR2 FQGNSA. V shed 1 base and J shed 2 bases, with 8 bases lying between them. This CDR3 is 14 amino acids long. CDR3 protein: CASSLEQPNYGYTF. In DNA, the CDR3 is TGTGCCAGCAGCTTAGAACAGCCGAACTATGGCTACACCTTC.

This clone was counted a few times. The V gene is TRBV2, the J gene TRBJ1-4, with D maybe TRBD1 (6 bases). With 5 bases removed from V and 2 bases from J, the gap between germline ends came to 12 bases. The CDR3 covers 15 residues. Germline V gives CDR1 SNHLY, CDR2 FYNNEI. The CDR3 region has the DNA TGTGCCAGCAGTCACGACAGGCCGACTAATGAAAAACTGTTTTTT. This codes for CASSHDRPTNEKLFF.

The chain has TRBV5-6 and TRBJ2-7; D is unclear. Trimming cost V 0 bases and J 7 bases, with 8 bases left between them. This CDR3 contains 12 residues. Germline V lookup: CDR1 SGHDT, CDR2 YYEEEE. In DNA form, the CDR3 reads TGTGCCAGCAGCTTGGGGTTGGGGGAGCAGTACTTC. Amino acids: CASSLGLGEQYF.

The chain carries TRBV7-2 and TRBJ2-3, with TRBD1 matching 9 bases. The CDR3 spans 16 residues. The V segment lost 5 bases and the J segment 5 bases; nucleotides outside the gene matches: 11. From germline, CDR1 is SGHTA and CDR2 FQGNSA. CDR3 nucleotides: TGTGCCAGCAGCAAGTCCGGGACAGGGTATGGAGATACGCAGTATTTT. Translating gives CASSKSGTGYGDTQYF.

The V and J genes are TRBV15 and TRBJ1-5; TRBD1 is a possible D gene (6 bases). V lost 5 bases to trimming and J lost 7 bases, with 21 bases between them. This CDR3 region has 16 residues. Per germline, CDR1 LNHNV and CDR2 YYDKDF (reference sequence). The CDR3 is CATSQPGQFGRQPQHF. For the CDR3, the DNA is TGTGCCACCAGCCAACCTGGACAGTTTGGCAGACAGCCCCAGCATTTT.

This chain connects TRBV19 to TRBJ1-1, with D possibly matching TRBD1 (6 bases). The CDR3 loop spans 16 amino acids. Germline CDR1 LNHDA, CDR2 SQIVND (reference sequence). V lost 6 bases and J lost 3, with 20 bases in between. The DNA for the CDR3 is TGTGCCAGTAGGACCAGGGGCCTACCGTTCGACACTGAAGCTTTCTTT. Translation gives CASRTRGLPFDTEAFF.

This clone was observed a single time. The chain is built from TRBV18 and TRBJ2-7; D assignment may be TRBD1 or TRBD2 (5 bases each). The CDR3 length is 17 residues. From germline, CDR1 is KGHSH and CDR2 LQKENI. Trimming pared 4 bases from V and 2 bases from J, leaving 21 bases between. The chain's CDR3 is CASSRNSGPGIPYEQYF. Written as DNA, the CDR3 is TGTGCCAGCTCACGGAACTCGGGGCCGGGCATTCCCTACGAGCAGTACTTC.

The J gene is TRBJ2-5, the V gene TRBV21-1; the tabulated D call, TRBD2, remains unverified against the DNA. TRBV21-1 is assigned pseudogene status. The CDR3 spans 17 residues. The CDR3 protein is CASSKVVVWGGPETQYF. CDR3 in DNA: TGTGCCAGCAGCAAAGTCGTTGTTTGGGGGGGGCCGGAGACCCAGTACTTC.

The chain is built from TRBV5-1 and TRBJ1-5; D is unclear. This CDR3 region has 16 residues. Germline V lookup: CDR1 SGHRS, CDR2 YFSETQ. V was trimmed by 2 bases and J by 0 bases, leaving 12 bases between them. This CDR3 reads CASSFTGSYSNQPQHF. CDR3 sequence (DNA): TGCGCCAGCAGCTTTACTGGCAGTTATAGCAATCAGCCCCAGCATTTT.

The rearrangement uses TRBV28 and TRBJ1-2, with 11 bases lining up with TRBD1. Germline CDR1 and CDR2: MDHEN and SYDVKM. V gave up 3 bases and J gave up 5 bases; unmatched junction bases: 8. This CDR3 spans 16 amino acids. The CDR3 nucleotides read TGTGCCAGCAGTTTTGTGGACAGGGGGCTGGGGTATGGCTACACCTTC. This sequence encodes CASSFVDRGLGYGYTF.

The rearrangement uses TRBV18 and TRBJ2-1, with D hard to call. Germline CDR1 reads KGHSH; CDR2 reads LQKENI. V lost 2 bases, J lost 4 bases, and 3 bases lay in between. This CDR3 spans 12 amino acids. Here the CDR3 reads CASSPGYNEQFF. Here the CDR3 DNA reads TGTGCCAGCTCACCAGGGTACAATGAGCAGTTCTTC.

In its sample, this clone was seen once. The chain employs TRBV6-6 and TRBJ2-1; the match to TRBD1 covers 10 bases. CDR1 and CDR2 (germline): MNHNY, SVGAGI (reference sequence). The CDR3 has 19 residues. J lost 0 bases, V lost 6 bases, and 14 bases had no gene match. CDR3 sequence reads: CASSSGPRDRGPSYNEQFF. The DNA for the CDR3 is TGTGCCAGCAGCTCGGGACCCCGGGACAGGGGACCCTCCTACAATGAGCAGTTCTTC.

This sequence joins TRBV2 and TRBJ1-1, with 8 nucleotides matching TRBD1. CDR3 length: 13 residues. Germline V CDR1 and CDR2: SNHLY, FYNNEI. With 6 bases clipped from V and 4 bases from J, the junction kept 4 bases outside the gene matches. The CDR3 DNA is TGTGCCAGCAGGAACAGGGGGGTCACTGAAGCTTTCTTT. As protein: CASRNRGVTEAFF.

The chain is built from TRBV4-2 and TRBJ1-1, with TRBD1 identical over 7 bases. Germline assignment: CDR1 LGHNA and CDR2 YNFKEQ. J lost 2 bases, V lost 2 bases, and 5 bases had no gene match. The CDR3 runs 15 residues. The CDR3 nucleotides are TGTGCCAGCAGCCAACCGGGACAGTCAAACACTGAAGCTTTCTTT. It translates to CASSQPGQSNTEAFF.

V usage is TRBV19 and J usage is TRBJ2-7; TRBD1 might be the D (6 bases). Germline V CDR1 and CDR2: LNHDA, SQIVND (reference sequence). CDR3 size: 13 residues. Trimming removed 10 bases from V and 0 bases from J, with 13 bases in between. CDR3 DNA: TGTGCCACCTCGGGACACAGCTCCTACGAGCAGTACTTC. This gives the protein CATSGHSSYEQYF. Based on the CDR3 plus reference TRBV19 and TRBJ2-7, the full variable domain is DGGITQSPKYLFRKEGQNVTLSCEQNLNHDAMYWYRQDPGQGLRLIYYSQIVNDFQKGDIAEGYSVSREKKESFPLTVTSAQKNPTAFYLCATSGHSSYEQYFGPGTRLTVT.

The V call is TRBV6-2 or TRBV6-3, the J call TRBJ1-5; D gene unclear. V was trimmed by 4 bases and J by 0 bases, leaving 10 bases between them. This CDR3 is built from 15 residues. Germline CDR1 is MNHEY and CDR2 is SVGEGT. DNA of the CDR3: TGTGCCAGCAGTTTCCTGAGGGATAGCAATCAGCCCCAGCATTTT. It encodes CASSFLRDSNQPQHF.

The chain joins TRBV11-2 to TRBJ2-3; 9 bases align to TRBD1. V lost 4 bases to trimming and J lost 0 bases; unmatched junction nucleotides: 8. Germline CDR1 reads SGHAT; CDR2 reads FQNNGV. CDR3 length: 17 amino acids. The CDR3 sequence: CASSYYPGTGSTDTQYF. The CDR3 DNA follows: TGTGCCAGCAGCTATTATCCCGGGACAGGGAGCACAGATACGCAGTATTTT.

DNA of the CDR3: TGTGCCAGCAGCTTGGCCCCGACTAGCGGGACCTACAATGAGCAGTTCTTC. Protein sequence: CASSLAPTSGTYNEQFF. The chain links TRBV5-4 to TRBJ2-1; TRBD2 agrees at 11 bases. CDR3 length: 17 residues. Germline V gene data show CDR1 as SGHNT and CDR2 as YYREEE (reference sequence). The trim removed 0 bases at V and 2 bases at J, leaving 4 bases unmatched.

V is TRBV4-1 and J is TRBJ2-3; D is possibly TRBD1 or TRBD2 (5 bases each). V was pared by 5 bases and J by 0 bases, with 21 bases between. The CDR3 loop spans 18 amino acids. Germline V gene sequence: CDR1 MGHRA, CDR2 YSYEKL. CDR3 in DNA: TGCGCCAGCAGCAACCCGAGGGGTGGGGCCGCTAGCACAGATACGCAGTATTTT. Amino acids: CASSNPRGGAASTDTQYF.

The chain combines TRBV19 with TRBJ1-2; D is unresolved. CDR3 length equals 14 residues. The germline gives CDR1 LNHDA, CDR2 SQIVND (reference sequence). The ends were cut back, 7 bases at V and 4 bases at J, with 16 bases in the middle. The CDR3 sequence: CASTPGLRSYGYTF. CDR3 nucleotide sequence: TGTGCCAGTACCCCAGGTTTAAGGAGCTATGGCTACACCTTC.

This clone came up many times. The chain uses TRBV14 and TRBJ1-2, with D uncertain. V lost 1 base to trimming and J lost 4 bases, with 13 bases between them. The CDR3 runs 15 residues. Germline V gene lookup returns CDR1 SGHDN and CDR2 FVKESK. The CDR3 loop reads CASSQVPGSPYGYTF. For the CDR3, the DNA is TGTGCCAGCAGCCAAGTCCCGGGATCCCCCTATGGCTACACCTTC.

The rearrangement joins TRBV4-3 to TRBJ2-5; D is perhaps TRBD1 (6 bases). Germline lookup yields CDR1 LGHNA and CDR2 YSLEER. V gave up 4 bases and J gave up 1 base, with 10 bases separating them. This CDR3 has 14 residues. This chain's CDR3 is CASSPNRVQETQYF. In DNA, the CDR3 is TGCGCCAGCAGCCCAAACAGGGTCCAAGAGACCCAGTACTTC.

V is TRBV6-2 or TRBV6-3 and J is TRBJ2-2; D gene uncertain. Between the trimmed V and J ends, which lost 6 bases and 7 bases, there was a span of 6 bases. The CDR3 has 11 amino acids. Germline V gene lookup returns CDR1 MNHEY and CDR2 SVGEGT. The CDR3 DNA reads as TGTGCCAGCAGCCGAAGCGGGGAGCTGTTTTTT. Amino acids: CASSRSGELFF.

This chain links TRBV7-2 with TRBJ1-1, with D perhaps TRBD1 (5 bases). The length of the CDR3 is 15 residues. The V and J ends lost 0 bases and 4 bases respectively, with 12 bases between them. The germline V gene encodes CDR1 SGHTA and CDR2 FQGNSA. CDR3 residues: CASSLALGGVTEAFF. In DNA, the CDR3 is TGTGCCAGCAGCTTAGCGCTGGGAGGGGTCACTGAAGCTTTCTTT.